This TCR beta chain was observed in a study (dated by TCRdb to 2016 to 2017). To prepare the library, RT-PCR was applied. Data came from an Illumina MiSeq. In TCRdb, the public reads were trimmed at Q25 with fastp and aligned with MiXCR, with productive beta chains retained. CDR3 protein sequences are deduplicated, and each keeps its most common genes and DNA. The sample table holds 650,000 to 800,000 distinct CDR3 sequences, of which over 12% were seen once. Just over 3.5% of the sample is held by the ten biggest clonotypes. Remarks on this clonotype: Its antigen remains unidentified. The input lacks base qualities; no much larger clone sits a single base away.

This sequence originates from a female donor in good health, serving as a healthy control. Sequencing was done on a sample of memory CD4+ T cells from blood.

The DNA sequence is given as TGTGCCAGCAGCTTCGAACGGACCCGAAGTAGAAGGCAAGAGACCCAGTACTTC. Its product reads: CASSFERTRSRRQETQYF. The chain links TRBV11-2 with TRBJ2-5; the D gene cannot be resolved reliably. The CDR3 starts with the cysteine, ends with the phenylalanine, and has 18 residues. Only the CDR3 DNA is retained, 54 bases long and in frame from the first base. CDR1 and CDR2 are read off the germline V gene as SGHAT and FQNNGV. The junction carries 22 bases between V and J, which are trimmed by 3 bases and 2 bases respectively.